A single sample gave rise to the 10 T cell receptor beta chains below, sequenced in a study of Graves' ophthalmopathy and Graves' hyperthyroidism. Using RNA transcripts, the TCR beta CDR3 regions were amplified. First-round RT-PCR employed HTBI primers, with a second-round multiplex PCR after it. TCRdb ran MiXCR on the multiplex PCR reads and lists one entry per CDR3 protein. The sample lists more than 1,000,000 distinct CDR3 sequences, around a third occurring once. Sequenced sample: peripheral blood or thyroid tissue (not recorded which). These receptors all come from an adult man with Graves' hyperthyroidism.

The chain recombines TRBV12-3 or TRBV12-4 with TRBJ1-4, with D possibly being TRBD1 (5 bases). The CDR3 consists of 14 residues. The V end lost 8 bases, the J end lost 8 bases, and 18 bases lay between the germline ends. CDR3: CASLAGPLDEKLFF. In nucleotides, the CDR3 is TGTGCCAGCCTTGCGGGGCCCCTGGACGAAAAACTGTTTTTT.

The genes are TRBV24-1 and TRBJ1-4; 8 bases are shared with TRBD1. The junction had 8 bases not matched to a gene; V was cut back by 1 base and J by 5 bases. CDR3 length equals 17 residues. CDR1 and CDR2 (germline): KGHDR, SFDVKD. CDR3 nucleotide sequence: TGTGCCACCAGTGATTTAACAGGGGGGACAAGGAATGAAAAACTGTTTTTT. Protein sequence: CATSDLTGGTRNEKLFF.

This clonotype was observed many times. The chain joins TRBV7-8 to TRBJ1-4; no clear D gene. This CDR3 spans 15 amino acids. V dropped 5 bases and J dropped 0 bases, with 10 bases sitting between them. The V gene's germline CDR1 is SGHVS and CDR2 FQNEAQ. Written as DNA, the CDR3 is TGTGCCAGCAGCACAACAGATGCAACTAATGAAAAACTGTTTTTT. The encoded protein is CASSTTDATNEKLFF.

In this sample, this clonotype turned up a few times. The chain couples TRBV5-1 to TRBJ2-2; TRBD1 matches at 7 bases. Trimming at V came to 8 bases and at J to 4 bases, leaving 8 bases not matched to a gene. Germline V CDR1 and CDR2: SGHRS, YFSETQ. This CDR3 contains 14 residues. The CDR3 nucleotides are TGCGCCAGTCGACAGGGACCTGGCACCGGGGAGCTGTTTTTT. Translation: CASRQGPGTGELFF.

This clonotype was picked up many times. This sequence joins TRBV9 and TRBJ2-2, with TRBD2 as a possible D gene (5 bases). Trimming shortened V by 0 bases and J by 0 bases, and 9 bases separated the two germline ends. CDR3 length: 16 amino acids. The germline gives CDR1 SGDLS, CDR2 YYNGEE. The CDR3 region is CASSVVAEANTGELFF. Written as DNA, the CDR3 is TGTGCCAGCAGCGTAGTTGCGGAGGCGAACACCGGGGAGCTGTTTTTT. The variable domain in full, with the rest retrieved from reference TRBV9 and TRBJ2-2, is DSGVTQTPKHLITATGQRVTLRCSPRSGDLSVYWYQQSLDQGLQFLIQYYNGEERAKGNILERFSAQQFPDLHSELNLSSLELGDSALYFCASSVVAEANTGELFFGEGSRLTVL.

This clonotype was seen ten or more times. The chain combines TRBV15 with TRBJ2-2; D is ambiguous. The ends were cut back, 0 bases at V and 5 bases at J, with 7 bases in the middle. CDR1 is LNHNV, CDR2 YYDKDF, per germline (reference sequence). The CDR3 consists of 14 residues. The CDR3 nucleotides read TGTGCCACCAGCAGAGAGTTTGGAACCGGGGAGCTGTTTTTT. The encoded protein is CATSREFGTGELFF.

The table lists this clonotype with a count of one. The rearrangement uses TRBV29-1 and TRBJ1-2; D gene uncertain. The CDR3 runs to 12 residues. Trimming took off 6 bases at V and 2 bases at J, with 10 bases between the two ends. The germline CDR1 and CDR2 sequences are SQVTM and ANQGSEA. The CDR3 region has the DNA TGCAGCGTACCGGGAGAAAACTATGGCTACACCTTC. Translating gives CSVPGENYGYTF.

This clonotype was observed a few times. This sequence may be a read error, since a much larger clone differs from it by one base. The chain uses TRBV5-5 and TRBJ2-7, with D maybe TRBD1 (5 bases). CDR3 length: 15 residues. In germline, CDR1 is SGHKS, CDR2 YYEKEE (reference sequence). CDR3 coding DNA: TGTGTCAGCAGCTTTTCCAGCCAGGGCTCCTACGAGCAGTACTTC. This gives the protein CVSSFSSQGSYEQYF. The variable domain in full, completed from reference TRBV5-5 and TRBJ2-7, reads DAGVTQSPTHLIKTRGQQVTLRCSPISGHKSVSWYQQVLGQGPQFIFQYYEKEERGRGNFPDRFSARQFPNYSSELNVNALLLGDSALYLCVSSFSSQGSYEQYFGPGTRLTVT.

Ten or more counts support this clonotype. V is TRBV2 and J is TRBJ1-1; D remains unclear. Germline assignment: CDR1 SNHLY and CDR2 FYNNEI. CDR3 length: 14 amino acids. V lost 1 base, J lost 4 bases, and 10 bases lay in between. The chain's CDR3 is CASSEGGLATEAFF. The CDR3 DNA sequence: TGTGCCAGCAGTGAAGGCGGATTGGCCACTGAAGCTTTCTTT.

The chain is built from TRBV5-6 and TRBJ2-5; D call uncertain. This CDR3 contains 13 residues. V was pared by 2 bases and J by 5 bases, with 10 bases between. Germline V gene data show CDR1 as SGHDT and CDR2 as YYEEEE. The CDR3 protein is CASSFQILETQYF. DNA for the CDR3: TGTGCCAGCAGCTTTCAAATTCTGGAGACCCAGTACTTC.